These T cell receptor beta chains were read from a single sample in a study of T cell clones after liver transplantation. Assay used: immunoSEQ multiplex PCR; TCRdb lists only in-frame clones, some missing. The sample carries some 120,000 clones, just over 90% recorded once. Material: CD4+ T cells from blood, obtained 12 months after liver transplant. Receptors were obtained from a human patient who received a liver transplant. Certain T cells may be donor cells from the graft. CDR3s include the opening cysteine and the closing phenylalanine or tryptophan. A D gene is named only where the DNA matches it firmly. The size field is filled for only some rows; it gives once, few, many or a size class.

TGTGCCAGCAGCTTCGTGGGACAGGGCGGCACAGATACGCAGTATTTT	CASSFVGQGGTDTQYF	once	TRBV9	16	TRBD1	TRBJ2-3
TGTGCCAGCAGCCGGACTAGCGGGGTAAACAATGAGCAGTTCTTC	CASSRTSGVNNEQFF	.	TRBV7-2	15	TRBD2	TRBJ2-1
TGCAGCGCAGGGACTAGCGGGATCCTTTGGGACAATGAGCAGTTCTTC	CSAGTSGILWDNEQFF	.	TRBV29-1	16	TRBD2	TRBJ2-1
TGTGCCAGCTCACCCGTAGGGCAGGGAGAAGCTTTCTTT	CASSPVGQGEAFF	.	TRBV18	13	.	TRBJ1-1
TGTGCCAGTAGTTTGCTAGCGGGATCGCAGTTCTTC	CASSLLAGSQFF	.	TRBV19	12	TRBD2	TRBJ2-1
TGCGCCAGCAGCTTGGCAGGGGCTGCGGGGAATGAGCAGTTCTTC	CASSLAGAAGNEQFF	.	TRBV5-1	15	.	TRBJ2-1
TGTGCCAGTAGTATTTCACGGAATAGCAATCAGCCCCAGCATTTT	CASSISRNSNQPQHF	.	TRBV19	15	.	TRBJ1-5
TGTGCCAGCAGCCATCTAGACAGGGGGCATTACAATGAGCAGTTCTTC	CASSHLDRGHYNEQFF	.	TRBV7-8	16	TRBD1	TRBJ2-1
TGTGCCAGCAGCGCCGACAGGGTTGGAGAGCAGTACTTC	CASSADRVGEQYF	.	TRBV11-2	13	TRBD1	TRBJ2-7
TGTGCCAGCAGTTTAGTACTAGCGGATAACACCGGGGAGCTGTTTTTT	CASSLVLADNTGELFF	.	TRBV28	16	TRBD2	TRBJ2-2
TGTGCCAGCAGCCTAGGGACAGGGATCGGTGAGCAGTTCTTC	CASSLGTGIGEQFF	few	TRBV7-3	14	TRBD1	TRBJ2-1
TGTGCCAGCAGTTACTCTAGCAGGGAAGATCAGCCCCAGCATTTT	CASSYSSREDQPQHF	.	TRBV6-6	15	.	TRBJ1-5